Given below is one T cell receptor beta chain in context. Its antigen is not identified. The sample comes from a study of T cell responses to AZD1222 COVID-19 vaccine. Points from the study as a whole: Across the whole spike, CD4 TCRs peaked at regions 160-218 and 743-854.

Here immunoSEQ multiplex PCR was the method, and the copy in TCRdb shows in-frame clones only, minus some. This sample has about 120,000 clones, with about 90% found just once. The CDR3 is 18 residues long. Per germline, CDR1 MNHEY and CDR2 SVGEGT. The ends lost 0 bases at V and 2 bases at J; junction bases unmatched: 9. The J gene is TRBJ2-3, the V gene TRBV6-2 or TRBV6-3; 9 nucleotides agree with TRBD1. This material consisted of peripheral blood, taken on day 0 of AZD1222 vaccination. The receptor's source is an adult in good health. The DNA for the CDR3 is TGTGCCAGCAGTTACTCGTTCCCCGGGACAGGGTCCACAGATACGCAGTATTTT. This gives the protein CASSYSFPGTGSTDTQYF.